Each of the 24 T cell receptor beta chains below was sequenced from the same sample in a study of blood T cell repertoires in COVID-19. Clones were read by immunoSEQ multiplex PCR, and TCRdb kept only the in-frame ones, dropping some. The sample has 250,000 or so clones, about four fifths seen once. Sequencing input: peripheral blood. These receptors all come from a woman in her 70s with acute or convalescent COVID-19.

The V call is TRBV6-5, the J call TRBJ2-1, with a possible D match to TRBD2 (6 bases). Germline V gene data show CDR1 as MNHEY and CDR2 as SVGAGI. V shed 5 bases and J shed 2 bases, with 13 bases lying between them. This CDR3 spans 15 amino acids. The CDR3 loop is CASSLRGVTYNEQFF. In DNA form, the CDR3 reads TGTGCCAGCAGTCTTCGCGGGGTAACCTACAATGAGCAGTTCTTC.

The rearrangement joins TRBV6-5 to TRBJ2-4, with 11 nucleotides matching TRBD1. V lost 6 bases and J lost 13; bases outside the gene matches: 14. The CDR3 covers 15 residues. Germline lookup yields CDR1 MNHEY and CDR2 SVGAGI. The DNA of the CDR3 is TGTGCCAGCAGCCGTTCCGGGACAGGGGGAATTAGGCAGTACTTC. Translated, it gives CASSRSGTGGIRQYF.

The rearrangement uses TRBV6-4 and TRBJ1-2; TRBD1 matches 7 bases. From germline, CDR1 is MRHNA and CDR2 SNTAGT. The CDR3 runs 14 residues. V shed 0 bases, J shed 8 bases, and the junction held 6 bases outside the gene matches. CDR3 nucleotides: TGTGCCAGCAGTGACTCAGGGAGAGGGGGCGGCTACACCTTC. Protein: CASSDSGRGGGYTF.

The rearrangement joins TRBV7-9 to TRBJ1-2, with 7 bases lining up with TRBD1. After removal of 4 bases from V and 7 bases from J, the junction contained 3 bases not matched to a gene. The germline CDR1 and CDR2 sequences are SEHNR and FQNEAQ (reference sequence). The CDR3 loop spans 12 amino acids. Here the CDR3 reads CASSSQGFGYTF. The CDR3 coding sequence is TGTGCCAGCAGCTCACAGGGGTTTGGCTACACCTTC.

In this sample, this clone turned up once. This chain uses TRBV3-1 (or the pseudogene TRBV3-2) with TRBJ2-1; D may be TRBD2 (6 bases). Looked up from germline, CDR1 is LGHDT and CDR2 is YNNKEL (reference sequence). Trimming took off 6 bases at V and 5 bases at J, with 17 bases between the two ends. The CDR3 loop spans 15 amino acids. The CDR3 nucleotides read TGTGCCAGCAGTCAGGCGTGGGCGGGGAACAATGAGCAGTTCTTC. It specifies CASSQAWAGNNEQFF.

On this clone itself: The same CDR3 is also encoded by other DNA sequences in this sample. V is TRBV18 and J is TRBJ1-1; D unresolved. V lost 3 bases and J lost 1, with 6 bases in between. The germline gives CDR1 KGHSH, CDR2 LQKENI. The CDR3 is made up of 13 amino acids. CDR3 protein: CASSPGRNTEAFF. As DNA, the CDR3 is TGTGCCAGCTCACCTGGCAGGAACACTGAAGCTTTCTTT.

This sequence joins TRBV4-1 and TRBJ1-4; TRBD1 aligns across 9 bases. V lost 4 bases to trimming and J lost 8 bases; unmatched junction nucleotides: 8. There are 15 residues in the CDR3. Per the germline V gene, CDR1 is MGHRA and CDR2 is YSYEKL. In nucleotides, the CDR3 is TGCGCCAGCAGCCTCCAACAGGGGGCGAACGAAAAACTGTTTTTT. The encoded protein is CASSLQQGANEKLFF.

The chain combines TRBV4-3 with TRBJ2-1, with TRBD2 matching 7 bases. Germline CDR1 is LGHNA and CDR2 is YSLEER. CDR3 length: 15 amino acids. Trimming at V came to 0 bases and at J to 13 bases, leaving 12 bases not matched to a gene. CDR3 residues: CASSQDVGGGLFQFF. The CDR3 DNA sequence: TGCGCCAGCAGCCAAGATGTGGGGGGGGGACTTTTTCAGTTCTTC.

The chain combines TRBV5-1 with TRBJ2-7; TRBD1 agrees at 9 bases. CDR1 and CDR2 from the germline V gene are SGHRS and YFSETQ. The CDR3 loop spans 16 amino acids. With 3 bases clipped from V and 1 base from J, the junction kept 8 bases outside the gene matches. The chain's CDR3 is CASSWEGTGSSYEQYF. The CDR3 nucleotides read TGCGCCAGCAGCTGGGAAGGGACAGGGAGTTCCTACGAGCAGTACTTC. The whole variable domain, remainder taken from reference TRBV5-1 and TRBJ2-7, is KAGVTQTPRYLIKTRGQQVTLSCSPISGHRSVSWYQQTPGQGLQFLFEYFSETQRNKGNFPGRFSGRQFSNSRSEMNVSTLELGDSALYLCASSWEGTGSSYEQYFGPGTRLTVT.

The rearrangement links TRBV11-2 to TRBJ1-1; D not resolved. Deletions cut 1 base from V and 4 bases from J, with 13 bases between. Germline V gene sequence: CDR1 SGHAT, CDR2 FQNNGV. The CDR3 length is 15 residues. As DNA, the CDR3 is TGTGCCAGCAGCTTAGCTGGAGGGATAGGCACTGAAGCTTTCTTT. Translation gives CASSLAGGIGTEAFF.

The rearrangement joins TRBV7-2 to TRBJ1-5; possibly TRBD1 for D (6 bases). The CDR3 is 15 amino acids. The V end was cut by 6 bases, the J end by 2 bases, with 14 bases between. From germline, CDR1 is SGHTA and CDR2 FQGNSA. CDR3 protein: CASSATGLGNQPQHF. The CDR3 coding sequence is TGTGCCAGCAGTGCAACAGGGTTAGGCAATCAGCCCCAGCATTTT.

The V gene is TRBV6-5, the J gene TRBJ1-4, with D hard to call. CDR3 length: 12 amino acids. Per the germline V gene, CDR1 is MNHEY and CDR2 is SVGAGI. V dropped 6 bases and J dropped 5 bases, with 7 bases sitting between them. The CDR3 sequence is CASRRGNEKLFF. Written as DNA, the CDR3 is TGTGCCAGCAGACGGGGAAATGAAAAACTGTTTTTT.

The V call is TRBV7-6, the J call TRBJ1-3; D might be TRBD1 (6 bases). The CDR3 runs to 17 residues. Trimming took off 1 base at V and 1 base at J, with 14 bases between the two ends. Germline lookup yields CDR1 SGHVS and CDR2 FNYEAQ. CDR3 residues: CASSLGFPGVSGNTIYF. The CDR3, as DNA: TGTGCCAGCAGCTTAGGGTTTCCAGGGGTATCTGGAAACACCATATATTTT.

V is TRBV11-2 and J is TRBJ2-1, with D uncertain. The V gene's germline CDR1 is SGHAT and CDR2 FQNNGV. V lost 4 bases to trimming and J lost 8 bases, with 12 bases between them. The CDR3 loop spans 13 amino acids. CDR3 coding DNA: TGTGCCAGCAGCTCATATCATCGGGATGAGCAGTTCTTC. Protein product: CASSSYHRDEQFF.

This rearrangement joins TRBV27 to TRBJ1-4, with D hard to call. Germline V CDR1 and CDR2: MNHEY, SMNVEV (reference sequence). This CDR3 region has 14 residues. V lost 5 bases and J 0 bases, leaving 7 bases between the germline ends. CDR3 sequence reads: CASSLESTNEKLFF. For the CDR3, the DNA is TGTGCCAGCAGTCTAGAGTCAACTAATGAAAAACTGTTTTTT.

The chain employs TRBV16 and TRBJ2-5, with 9 bases that match TRBD2. The V gene's germline CDR1 is KGHSY and CDR2 FQNENV. The length of the CDR3 is 15 residues. Trimming cost V 0 bases and J 2 bases; bases outside gene matches: 1. The DNA of the CDR3 is TGTGCCAGCAGCCAATCTGCGGGGGGGCAAGAGACCCAGTACTTC. It specifies CASSQSAGGQETQYF.

This chain connects TRBV7-9 to TRBJ2-5; D is ambiguous. The CDR3 extends over 15 amino acids. Trimming removed 0 bases from V and 0 bases from J, with 8 bases in between. Germline CDR1 SEHNR, CDR2 FQNEAQ (reference sequence). CDR3 DNA sequence: TGTGCCAGCAGCTTAGCCCCCGGGTACCAAGAGACCCAGTACTTC. Its translation is CASSLAPGYQETQYF.

This clone has only one observation. The gene calls are TRBV2 and TRBJ1-6; the D gene is possibly TRBD1 (6 bases). The CDR3 contains 16 residues. The V end lost 2 bases, the J end lost 9 bases, and 17 bases lay between the germline ends. Germline CDR1 reads SNHLY; CDR2 reads FYNNEI. Here the CDR3 reads CASSESPGGAGSPLHF. DNA for the CDR3: TGTGCCAGCAGTGAATCTCCGGGGGGGGCTGGTTCACCCCTCCACTTT.

This clone appeared a single time. The chain has TRBV13 and TRBJ1-4; D is unresolved. The V gene's germline CDR1 is PRHDT and CDR2 FYEKMQ (reference sequence). Trimming stripped 5 bases from V and 7 bases from J, with 14 bases between. The CDR3 loop spans 14 amino acids. CDR3 nucleotides: TGTGCCAGCAGCCTCCCCGGATCGGGTGAAAAACTGTTTTTT. Translation: CASSLPGSGEKLFF.

The chain couples TRBV18 to TRBJ2-2; D not resolved. This CDR3 contains 13 residues. Germline V CDR1 and CDR2: KGHSH, LQKENI. V gave up 4 bases and J gave up 4 bases, with 7 bases separating them. CDR3 nucleotide sequence: TGTGCCAGCTCACTAGGAGCCACCGGGGAGCTGTTTTTT. Amino acid sequence: CASSLGATGELFF. Variable domain in full (rest from reference TRBV18 and TRBJ2-2): NAGVMQNPRHLVRRRGQEARLRCSPMKGHSHVYWYRQLPEEGLKFMVYLQKENIIDESGMPKERFSAEFPKEGPSILRIQQVVRGDSAAYFCASSLGATGELFFGEGSRLTVL.

The V and J genes are TRBV6-6 and TRBJ1-3; the match to TRBD1 covers 8 bases. The ends lost 5 bases at V and 4 bases at J; junction bases unmatched: 19. The CDR3 loop spans 19 amino acids. Germline V CDR1 and CDR2: MNHNY, SVGAGI (reference sequence). CDR3 region: CASSRGQGVRMGLGNTIYF. Here the CDR3 DNA reads TGTGCCAGCAGTCGCGGACAGGGAGTGCGGATGGGGTTGGGAAACACCATATATTTT.

Comments on this clone: The sample has other DNA sequences that encode this CDR3 too. This sequence joins TRBV5-1 and TRBJ1-1, with 8 bases that match TRBD1. The V segment lost 1 base and the J segment 6 bases; nucleotides outside the gene matches: 8. The CDR3 is 15 residues long. The germline gives CDR1 SGHRS, CDR2 YFSETQ. The CDR3 DNA is TGCGCCAGCAGCTTGAAAGGGCAGGGGGCGTCTGAAGCTTTCTTT. This gives the protein CASSLKGQGASEAFF.

J is TRBJ2-5 and V is TRBV2; 8 nucleotides line up with TRBD1. Germline V CDR1 and CDR2: SNHLY, FYNNEI. The CDR3 length is 13 residues. V trimming: 7 bases; J trimming: 5 bases; junction bases outside the gene matches: 6. The CDR3 coding sequence is TGTGCCAGCACCGGACAGGGAAGGGAGACCCAGTACTTC. Its translation: CASTGQGRETQYF.

The chain couples TRBV15 to TRBJ2-1; TRBD1 aligns across 9 bases. V lost 1 base and J lost 7; bases outside the gene matches: 5. The CDR3 runs 15 residues. The germline V gene has CDR1 LNHNV and CDR2 YYDKDF (reference sequence). In nucleotides, the CDR3 is TGTGCCACCAGCAGAGCGGACAGGGGTAGGAATGAGCAGTTCTTC. This gives the protein CATSRADRGRNEQFF.